This TCR beta chain stems from a study of blood T cell repertoires in COVID-19. Study at large: Sites across the United States, Italy and Spain contributed samples from acute and convalescent COVID-19.

Participant age was about 18 to 89 years, and participants resided in 25 or so US areas. Clinical history as reported by participants underpinned cohort assignment. As processed by the authors: Amplification of reference gene primers was used by the study to estimate nucleated cell counts. Sequenced by immunoSEQ multiplex PCR; TCRdb stores in-frame clones only, minus some. V, J and clone size derive from that table, while D and trimming were established from the DNA sequence. There are some 200,000 clones in the sample; roughly nine tenths occur only once, and under 4% lies in the top ten. The CDR3 loop spans 15 amino acids. V gave up 5 bases and J gave up 8 bases; unmatched junction bases: 14. CDR1 MNHEY and CDR2 SMNVEV come from the germline V gene (reference sequence).

Material for sequencing was PBMCs or T cells enriched from blood (not recorded which). The rearrangement joins TRBV27 to TRBJ1-2; 7 positions match TRBD1. This receptor was taken from a woman aged 18-29 years in a cohort exposed to, infected with or recovered from COVID-19 (not recorded which). The CDR3 DNA sequence: TGTGCCAGCAGTCGAGACAGGGCGAGGATCGACGGCTACACCTTC. Translated, it gives CASSRDRARIDGYTF.